One and the same sample provided the 22 T cell receptor beta chains below, sequenced in a study of blood T cell repertoires in COVID-19. The table came from immunoSEQ multiplex PCR; TCRdb's copy has only in-frame clones and leaves some out. The sample lists some 89,000 clones, roughly 72% occurring once. The source material was peripheral blood. These receptors all come from a man aged 70 or older with acute or convalescent COVID-19.

The chain couples TRBV5-1 to TRBJ2-7, with 9 bases lining up with TRBD2. V was clipped by 3 bases and J by 6 bases; unmatched bases: 10. This CDR3 contains 15 residues. The V gene's germline CDR1 is SGHRS and CDR2 YFSETQ. The CDR3 spells CASSSDGTSNTEQYF. The CDR3 DNA is TGCGCCAGCAGCTCGGATGGGACTAGCAATACCGAGCAGTACTTC.

The CDR3 DNA reads TGTGCCAGCAGCTTGGGACAGGGGACCGGGGAGCTGTTTTTT. Translating it yields CASSLGQGTGELFF. This rearrangement joins TRBV5-6 to TRBJ2-2; 8 nucleotides match TRBD1. The CDR3 loop spans 14 amino acids. With 0 bases clipped from V and 5 bases from J, the junction kept 0 bases outside the gene matches. Germline CDR1 and CDR2: SGHDT and YYEEEE.

V usage is TRBV30 and J usage is TRBJ1-5; TRBD1 is a possible D gene (6 bases). Trimming took off 1 base at V and 4 bases at J, with 11 bases between the two ends. Germline CDR1 is GTSNPN and CDR2 is SVGIG (reference sequence). The CDR3 has 14 amino acids. This chain's CDR3 is CAWSGDTLNQPQHF. The CDR3 DNA reads TGTGCCTGGAGTGGGGACACCTTAAATCAGCCCCAGCATTTT.

This clone was seen only once. The V gene is TRBV5-1, the J gene TRBJ2-1, with D unclear. CDR3 length: 13 amino acids. The germline V gene has CDR1 SGHRS and CDR2 YFSETQ. The V gene lost 0 bases and the J gene lost 4 bases, with 5 bases spanning the gap. DNA of the CDR3: TGCGCCAGCAGCTTGGGCGGATACAATGAGCAGTTCTTC. This codes for CASSLGGYNEQFF.

The V gene is TRBV7-2, the J gene TRBJ2-2; TRBD2 aligns across 7 bases. The CDR3 extends over 15 amino acids. From germline, CDR1 is SGHTA and CDR2 FQGNSA. Trimming at V came to 3 bases and at J to 1 base, leaving 2 bases not matched to a gene. CDR3 loop: CASSLRERNTGELFF. Written as DNA, the CDR3 is TGTGCCAGCAGCTTGCGGGAGCGGAACACCGGGGAGCTGTTTTTT.

In its sample, this clone was seen many times. This chain joins TRBV2 and TRBJ2-2; possible D gene TRBD2, 5 bases. Trimming took 7 bases from V and 1 from J, leaving 10 bases between them. The CDR3 spans 14 residues. Looked up from germline, CDR1 is SNHLY and CDR2 is FYNNEI. This chain's CDR3 is CASKERENTGELFF. DNA of the CDR3: TGTGCCAGCAAGGAACGGGAGAACACCGGGGAGCTGTTTTTT.

This clone was recorded a few times. The V gene is TRBV12-3 or TRBV12-4, the J gene TRBJ1-2, with TRBD1 as a possible D gene (5 bases). V lost 5 bases, J lost 3 bases, and 10 bases lay in between. This CDR3 is 13 amino acids long. CDR3 in amino acids: CASSMTVDYGYTF. The CDR3 nucleotides are TGTGCCAGCAGTATGACAGTAGACTATGGCTACACCTTC.

This clone was seen just once. The chain is built from TRBV2 and TRBJ2-2; 14 positions agree with TRBD2. This CDR3 region has 17 residues. Germline CDR1 SNHLY, CDR2 FYNNEI. Unmatched junction bases numbered 14, after V lost 6 bases and J lost 11 bases. The CDR3 nucleotides are TGTGCCAGCAGCTTGACTAGCGGGAGGGCCTCCCACCCTGAGCTGTTTTTT. Protein product: CASSLTSGRASHPELFF.

V gene TRBV28 combines with J gene TRBJ2-5, with 8 bases aligning to TRBD1. Germline-derived CDR1 and CDR2 are MDHEN and SYDVKM. The CDR3 runs to 14 residues. J gave up 5 bases and V 5 bases, and 7 bases lay outside the gene matches. CDR3: CASSTQGARETQYF. The DNA of the CDR3 is TGTGCCAGCAGTACGCAGGGGGCTAGGGAGACCCAGTACTTC.

This chain uses TRBV6-5 with TRBJ2-5, with TRBD1 identical over 10 bases. This CDR3 is built from 14 residues. J lost 5 bases, V lost 10 bases, and 10 bases had no gene match. The V gene's germline CDR1 is MNHEY and CDR2 SVGAGI. The CDR3 region has the DNA TGTGCCACCGGGGACAGGGGATCGCCGGAGACCCAGTACTTC. Translated: CATGDRGSPETQYF.

J is TRBJ2-7 and V is TRBV5-6, with D possibly being TRBD1 (5 bases). The CDR3 extends over 14 amino acids. The V end lost 0 bases, the J end lost 2 bases, and 9 bases lay between the germline ends. CDR1 is SGHDT, CDR2 YYEEEE, per germline. The CDR3 DNA follows: TGTGCCAGCAGCTTGGAAGGGGCGCCCTACGAGCAGTACTTC. Protein: CASSLEGAPYEQYF.

The V and J genes are TRBV7-9 and TRBJ2-2; 9 bases map to TRBD1. CDR1 and CDR2 (germline): SEHNR, FQNEAQ (reference sequence). This CDR3 has 15 residues. V shed 5 bases and J 5 bases; nucleotides not matched to a gene: 6. The CDR3 sequence is CASSLKTGGTGELFF. For the CDR3, the DNA is TGTGCCAGCAGCCTAAAGACAGGGGGAACCGGGGAGCTGTTTTTT.

The gene calls are TRBV28 and TRBJ1-2; 7 bases map to TRBD1. CDR1 and CDR2 (germline): MDHEN, SYDVKM. The CDR3 contains 13 residues. The V segment lost 6 bases and the J segment 5 bases; nucleotides outside the gene matches: 6. CDR3 nucleotide sequence: TGTGCCAGCAGCGGGACAGTGATGTATGGCTACACCTTC. Amino acids: CASSGTVMYGYTF.

The gene calls are TRBV3-1 (or the pseudogene TRBV3-2) and TRBJ2-7; 10 bases fit TRBD1. From germline, CDR1 is LGHDT and CDR2 YNNKEL (reference sequence). CDR3 length: 15 amino acids. Trimming at V came to 3 bases and at J to 5 bases, leaving 7 bases not matched to a gene. Here the CDR3 DNA reads TGTGCCAGCAGCCACAGTGACAGGGGGCCCAACGAGCAGTACTTC. Its protein product is CASSHSDRGPNEQYF.

The CDR3 reads CASSALVRSGTGELFF. The CDR3 bases are TGCGCCAGCAGCGCCCTAGTTCGCTCAGGGACCGGGGAGCTGTTTTTT. The V gene is TRBV5-1, the J gene TRBJ2-2; tentatively, D is TRBD1 (5 bases). The CDR3 extends over 16 amino acids. CDR1 is SGHRS and CDR2 is YFSETQ in the germline V gene. Trimming stripped 4 bases from V and 5 bases from J, with 18 bases between.

Worth noting for this clone: Other DNA sequences in the same sample also yield this CDR3. The J gene is TRBJ2-5, the V gene TRBV9; 8 positions agree with TRBD1. The V segment lost 2 bases and the J segment 2 bases; nucleotides outside the gene matches: 2. The CDR3 contains 14 residues. Germline loops: CDR1 SGDLS, CDR2 YYNGEE. Here the CDR3 reads CASSVQGAQETQYF. CDR3 coding DNA: TGTGCCAGCAGCGTCCAGGGGGCTCAAGAGACCCAGTACTTC.

CDR3 sequence (DNA): TGTGCCAGCAGTTACTCGGTGAGGGCGGAAGCTTTCTTT. Amino acid sequence: CASSYSVRAEAFF. V gene TRBV6-6 combines with J gene TRBJ1-1; D ambiguous. V lost 0 bases and J 8 bases, leaving 10 bases between the germline ends. The CDR3 contains 13 residues. The germline gives CDR1 MNHNY, CDR2 SVGAGI (reference sequence).

The CDR3 region has the DNA TGTGCCAGCAATCCGGACAGGGCGAATTCACCCCTCCACTTT. This sequence encodes CASNPDRANSPLHF. The gene calls are TRBV28 and TRBJ1-6, with TRBD1 identical over 8 bases. V shed 7 bases and J 7 bases; nucleotides not matched to a gene: 6. This CDR3 is 14 amino acids long. Germline values: CDR1 MDHEN, CDR2 SYDVKM.

The V call is TRBV7-9, the J call TRBJ2-2; 8 bases are shared with TRBD2. Germline trimming cut 5 bases from V and 3 bases from J; bases unmatched to any gene: 14. The CDR3 length is 18 residues. The V gene's germline CDR1 is SEHNR and CDR2 FQNEAQ (reference sequence). This CDR3 reads CASSARLGGAQYTGELFF. Written as DNA, the CDR3 is TGTGCCAGCAGCGCCCGCCTCGGGGGGGCACAGTACACCGGGGAGCTGTTTTTT.

V usage is TRBV1 and J usage is TRBJ2-7; the D call in the table, TRBD1, was not verified against the DNA. TRBV1 is given as a pseudogene. CDR3 length equals 14 residues. The chain's CDR3 is CTRAGQGGHREQYF. CDR3 nucleotide sequence: TGCACCCGCGCCGGACAGGGGGGGCATCGCGAGCAGTACTTC.

This clone was detected many times. The rearrangement links TRBV7-8 to TRBJ1-1, with D maybe TRBD1 (5 bases). Trimming removed 4 bases from V and 3 bases from J, with 18 bases in between. Germline CDR1 and CDR2: SGHVS and FQNEAQ. This CDR3 comprises 16 residues. CDR3 protein: CASSWGFGGGDTEAFF. The CDR3 DNA follows: TGTGCCAGCAGCTGGGGGTTTGGGGGAGGGGACACTGAAGCTTTCTTT.

This clone appeared once. V and J are TRBV6-6 and TRBJ1-3, with a tentative D call TRBD1 (6 bases). Germline V gene lookup returns CDR1 MNHNY and CDR2 SVGAGI (reference sequence). The CDR3 extends over 16 amino acids. V was clipped by 8 bases and J by 2 bases, with 19 bases between them. CDR3 bases: TGTGCCAGCGGGCGGGGGGCCCCGACCACTGGAAACACCATATATTTT. Protein sequence: CASGRGAPTTGNTIYF.